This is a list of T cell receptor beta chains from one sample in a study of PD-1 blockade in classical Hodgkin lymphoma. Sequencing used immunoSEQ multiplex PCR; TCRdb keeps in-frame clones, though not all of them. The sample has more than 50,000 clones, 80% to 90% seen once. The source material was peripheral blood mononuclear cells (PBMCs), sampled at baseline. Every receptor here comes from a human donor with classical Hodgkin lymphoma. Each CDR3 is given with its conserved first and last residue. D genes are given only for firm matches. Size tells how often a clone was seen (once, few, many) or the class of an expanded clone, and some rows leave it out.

TGCAGCGCCCGAGCGGAGGGCGCGGGGGAGCAGTACTTC,CSARAEGAGEQYF,.,.,TRBV29-1,TRBJ2-7
TGTGCCAGCAGTGTCCGGGACAGAGGCAATCAGCCCCAGCATTTT,CASSVRDRGNQPQHF,.,TRBD1,TRBV6-1,TRBJ1-5
TGCGCCAGCAGCCAGGCAGGGAACACTGAAGCTTTCTTT,CASSQAGNTEAFF,.,.,TRBV4-1,TRBJ1-1
TGTGCCTGGAGTGTACGCGGAACTAGCACAGATACGCAGTATTTT,CAWSVRGTSTDTQYF,.,.,TRBV30,TRBJ2-3
TGTGCCAGCAGCCAATCGGGACTAGCGGGCGAGCAGTACTTC,CASSQSGLAGEQYF,.,TRBD2,TRBV14,TRBJ2-7
TGTGCCAGCCGGGGGGGACATACCTACGAGCAGTACTTC,CASRGGHTYEQYF,.,TRBD2,TRBV7-9,TRBJ2-7
TGCAGTGCTAGCAAAAACAATGAGCAGTTCTTC,CSASKNNEQFF,.,.,TRBV20-1,TRBJ2-1
TGTGCCAGTAGGCCAATGCCGGGACAGGCTGTGCCCCAGCATTTT,CASRPMPGQAVPQHF,.,TRBD1,TRBV19,TRBJ1-5
TGTGCCAGCAGCATCCACAGTACCGGGGAGCTGTTTTTT,CASSIHSTGELFF,.,.,TRBV9,TRBJ2-2
TGCGCCAGCAGCCAAGAGGGTACCAATCCCTCCTACGAGCAGTACTTC,CASSQEGTNPSYEQYF,.,.,TRBV4-1,TRBJ2-7
TGTGCCAGCAGCGTAGAGGTACTTACAGGAGAAGAGACCCAGTACTTC,CASSVEVLTGEETQYF,.,.,TRBV9,TRBJ2-5
TGTGCCAGCAGCCCCCAGGCGGGGGCAGCGACTGGAAACACCATATATTTT,CASSPQAGAATGNTIYF,.,.,TRBV4-2,TRBJ1-3
TGTGCCAGCAGCTTAGGCCGGGGATGGTCCGACACTGAAGCTTTCTTT,CASSLGRGWSDTEAFF,.,.,TRBV13,TRBJ1-1
TGTGCCAGCATCATCCCGGACGGCACTGAAGCTTTCTTT,CASIIPDGTEAFF,.,.,TRBV2,TRBJ1-1
TGTGCCAGCAGCATGGACGGGACCTACGAGCAGTACTTC,CASSMDGTYEQYF,.,.,TRBV16,TRBJ2-7
TGTGCCAGTAGTAAAGGTTTGCGATCGCCCCCGCTCCAGCATTTT,CASSKGLRSPPLQHF,.,.,TRBV19,TRBJ1-5
TGTGCCAGCAGTTACTCAGGGGAGGATGGCTACACCTTC,CASSYSGEDGYTF,.,.,TRBV6-6,TRBJ1-2
TGCGCCACCCAACTCCGTCAGGACAGCCTGCTGTATGGCTACACCTTC,CATQLRQDSLLYGYTF,.,.,TRBV10-1,TRBJ1-2
TGTGCCTGGAGTTTGGGACAGGGGGTTCGCAATGAGCAGTTCTTC,CAWSLGQGVRNEQFF,.,TRBD1,TRBV30,TRBJ2-1
TGTGCCAGCAGTTTAAGTGGTAGCGGGGACACAGATACGCAGTATTTT,CASSLSGSGDTDTQYF,.,TRBD2,TRBV28,TRBJ2-3
TGTGCCAGCACGGCAGGTGGGACTAATGAAAAACTGTTTTTT,CASTAGGTNEKLFF,.,.,TRBV5-4,TRBJ1-4
TGTGCCAGCAGCTTTGGAGAGACAGGGGGCTACACCTTC,CASSFGETGGYTF,.,TRBD1,TRBV7-3,TRBJ1-2
TGTGCCTTGGGAGGCTTGGCGGGGGGTTACTCCTACGAGCAGTACTTC,CALGGLAGGYSYEQYF,.,TRBD2,TRBV30,TRBJ2-7
TGTGCCAGTAAGGTGACAGGGGGCAATTCACCCCTCCACTTT,CASKVTGGNSPLHF,.,TRBD1,TRBV19,TRBJ1-6
TGTGCCAGCAGCTTGCCAGGGACCTCCCAAGAGACCCAGTACTTC,CASSLPGTSQETQYF,.,.,TRBV5-6,TRBJ2-5
TGTGCCAGCAGTCTGACCGGCACCTATAATTCACCCCTCCACTTT,CASSLTGTYNSPLHF,.,.,TRBV6-5,TRBJ1-6
TGTGCCACCAGCAGAGAAGGCGGTTCCTCCTACGAGCAGTACTTC,CATSREGGSSYEQYF,.,.,TRBV15,TRBJ2-7
TGTGCCAGCAGTTTATCTGGGGGCACCCATCAGCCCCAGCATTTT,CASSLSGGTHQPQHF,.,.,TRBV27,TRBJ1-5
TGTGCCAGCAGCCTGCCCGGGGAAATGGCCGGGGAGCTGTTTTTT,CASSLPGEMAGELFF,.,.,TRBV5-4,TRBJ2-2
TGTGCCAGTACACTAGCGGGGGGCCCGGGGGAGACCCAGTACTTC,CASTLAGGPGETQYF,.,TRBD2,TRBV19,TRBJ2-5
TGTGCCAGCAGGGCGGGGGCCACAGATACGCAGTATTTT,CASRAGATDTQYF,.,.,TRBV6-6,TRBJ2-3
TGTGCCAGCAGCCCCCAAAGCGCGGGGGGGCCAGATACGCAGTATTTT,CASSPQSAGGPDTQYF,.,TRBD2,TRBV27,TRBJ2-3
TGTGCCAGCAGTTTACTTAGCTGGGGGGACAGTAGGCAGCCCCAGCATTTT,CASSLLSWGDSRQPQHF,once,TRBD1,TRBV28,TRBJ1-5
TGTGCCAGCAGTGATCCAGGTCTTTCCTACGAGCAGTACTTC,CASSDPGLSYEQYF,once,.,TRBV6-1,TRBJ2-7
TGTGCCAGCAGCTTCCAGCGGGATACTGAAGCTTTCTTT,CASSFQRDTEAFF,.,.,TRBV7-9,TRBJ1-1
TGTGCCAGCAGCCAAGATTCGTACGAGCAGTACTTC,CASSQDSYEQYF,few,.,TRBV4-2,TRBJ2-7
TGTGCCAGCAGGGATGGGGGGAAACTGTTTTTT,CASRDGGKLFF,.,.,TRBV6-5,TRBJ1-4
TGTGCCAGCAGCGCCGATGTACAAGGGCAGCCCCAGCATTTT,CASSADVQGQPQHF,.,.,TRBV11-2,TRBJ1-5
TGTGCCAGCAGCTTTATATTGGCAGGCGGGGGCCGGGGTATGGCACCCCTCCACTTT,CASSFILAGGGRGMAPLHF,.,.,TRBV11-2,TRBJ1-6